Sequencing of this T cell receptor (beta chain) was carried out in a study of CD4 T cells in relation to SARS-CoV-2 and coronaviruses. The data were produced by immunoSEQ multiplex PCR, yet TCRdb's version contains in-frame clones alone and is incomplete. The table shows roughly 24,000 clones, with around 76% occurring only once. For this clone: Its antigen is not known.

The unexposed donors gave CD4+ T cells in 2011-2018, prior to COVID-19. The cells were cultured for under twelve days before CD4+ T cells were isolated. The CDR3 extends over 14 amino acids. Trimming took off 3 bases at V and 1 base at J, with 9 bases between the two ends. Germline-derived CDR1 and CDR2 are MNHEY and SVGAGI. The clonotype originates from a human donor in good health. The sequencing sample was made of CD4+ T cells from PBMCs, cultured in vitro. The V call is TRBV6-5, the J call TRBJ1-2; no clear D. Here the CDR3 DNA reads TGTGCCAGCAGTTATCAACCGGATAACTATGGCTACACCTTC. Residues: CASSYQPDNYGYTF.